These 19 T cell receptor beta chains were sequenced from one sample in a study of blood T cell repertoires in COVID-19. Clones were read by immunoSEQ multiplex PCR, and TCRdb kept only the in-frame ones, dropping some. This table has a few hundred thousand clones, roughly 90% appearing once. The sequenced sample was peripheral blood. Receptors were obtained from a man aged 18 to 30 with active or convalescent COVID-19.

V and J are TRBV5-8 and TRBJ1-1; D might be TRBD1 (6 bases). The CDR3 sequence is 15 residues long. Germline V lookup: CDR1 SGHTS, CDR2 YDEGEE. Trimming took off 4 bases at V and 5 bases at J, with 18 bases between the two ends. CDR3 amino acids: CASSLSEGVRTEAFF. DNA of the CDR3: TGTGCCAGCAGCCTCTCCGAGGGGGTGAGGACTGAAGCTTTCTTT.

J is TRBJ2-7 and V is TRBV25-1; maybe TRBD2 (6 bases). In germline, CDR1 is MGHDK, CDR2 SYGVNS. The CDR3 totals 14 residues. The V end was cut by 2 bases, the J end by 3 bases, with 11 bases between. CDR3 loop: CASSEDPSVYEQYF. The DNA of the CDR3 is TGTGCCAGCAGTGAAGACCCTAGCGTCTACGAGCAGTACTTC.

The rearrangement joins TRBV12-5 to TRBJ1-2; TRBD1 aligns across 7 bases. Per germline, CDR1 LGHNT and CDR2 FRNRAP. The junction had 17 bases not matched to a gene; V was cut back by 5 bases and J by 2 bases. The CDR3 consists of 18 residues. The CDR3 nucleotides are TGTGCTAGTGGTATTCAAGGGAGTGACAGGGAAGTCAACTATGGCTACACCTTC. Its translation is CASGIQGSDREVNYGYTF.

This clone turned up a few times. V usage is TRBV7-9 and J usage is TRBJ1-5, with D hard to call. This CDR3 has 13 residues. V lost 1 base, J lost 5 bases, and 6 bases lay in between. Germline V lookup: CDR1 SEHNR, CDR2 FQNEAQ (reference sequence). This chain's CDR3 is CASSLVADQPQHF. CDR3 bases: TGTGCCAGCAGCTTAGTAGCCGATCAGCCCCAGCATTTT.

This chain joins TRBV11-3 and TRBJ1-1, with D maybe TRBD1 (5 bases). Germline CDR1 is SGHNT and CDR2 is YENEEA. Trimming left V 6 bases short and J 5 bases short, with 13 bases between. This CDR3 is built from 13 residues. The CDR3 nucleotides are TGTGCCAGCAGTCGATACGGGGGAACTGAAGCTTTCTTT. It is translated as CASSRYGGTEAFF.

This clone showed up just a few times. The CDR3 nucleotides are TGCAGCGTTGAAGGCAGAAACACTGAAGCTTTCTTT. Translation: CSVEGRNTEAFF. V gene TRBV29-1 combines with J gene TRBJ1-1; unclear D gene. CDR1 is SQVTM, CDR2 ANQGSEA, per germline. The CDR3 is 12 residues long. Trimming cost V 1 base and J 2 bases, with 5 bases left between them.

In this sample, this clone turned up a few times. The CDR3 DNA is TGTGCCAGCAGCCTAACGACAGGGTGGGCCTACGAGCAGTACTTC. Its protein product is CASSLTTGWAYEQYF. This sequence joins TRBV7-9 and TRBJ2-7; 7 bases map to TRBD1. V shed 5 bases, J shed 2 bases, and the junction held 9 bases outside the gene matches. Germline CDR1 is SEHNR and CDR2 is FQNEAQ (reference sequence). The CDR3 covers 15 residues.

This chain links TRBV4-2 with TRBJ1-4; unclear D gene. The germline gives CDR1 LGHNA, CDR2 YNFKEQ. The CDR3 sequence is 14 residues long. Trimming cost V 3 bases and J 1 base, with 6 bases left between them. The CDR3 region is CASSQAGTNEKLFF. CDR3 nucleotides: TGTGCCAGCAGCCAGGCAGGAACTAATGAAAAACTGTTTTTT.

The genes are TRBV28 and TRBJ2-3; D is undetermined. The CDR3 is 12 amino acids. Germline CDR1 MDHEN, CDR2 SYDVKM. The V gene lost 6 bases and the J gene lost 5 bases, with 9 bases spanning the gap. The CDR3 DNA is TGTGCCAGCAGATCATACTTAGATACGCAGTATTTT. It codes for CASRSYLDTQYF.

The chain links TRBV9 to TRBJ2-2; D ambiguous. The CDR3 length is 18 residues. V was shortened by 0 bases and J by 0 bases, with 15 bases between the two germline ends. Germline V gene data show CDR1 as SGDLS and CDR2 as YYNGEE. The CDR3 nucleotides are TGTGCCAGCAGCGTAGCCTTGCGGAGCGTCGCGAACACCGGGGAGCTGTTTTTT. As protein: CASSVALRSVANTGELFF. The entire variable domain, with the rest obtained from reference TRBV9 and TRBJ2-2, is as follows: DSGVTQTPKHLITATGQRVTLRCSPRSGDLSVYWYQQSLDQGLQFLIQYYNGEERAKGNILERFSAQQFPDLHSELNLSSLELGDSALYFCASSVALRSVANTGELFFGEGSRLTVL.

The V and J genes are TRBV14 and TRBJ2-7; 9 bases agree with TRBD2. The trim removed 3 bases at V and 0 bases at J, leaving 3 bases unmatched. The CDR3 is 15 amino acids. The germline V gene has CDR1 SGHDN and CDR2 FVKESK. Written as DNA, the CDR3 is TGTGCCAGCAGCCACCGGACTAGCGACTCCTACGAGCAGTACTTC. It yields the protein CASSHRTSDSYEQYF.

This chain uses TRBV27 with TRBJ1-5; D is unclear. CDR3 length equals 14 residues. Per the germline V gene, CDR1 is MNHEY and CDR2 is SMNVEV (reference sequence). The V gene lost 3 bases and the J gene lost 0 bases, with 6 bases spanning the gap. CDR3 protein: CASSLRYSNQPQHF. The CDR3 nucleotides are TGTGCCAGCAGTTTGAGGTATAGCAATCAGCCCCAGCATTTT.

The chain has TRBV7-8 and TRBJ2-1, with TRBD2 matching 8 bases. Germline lookup yields CDR1 SGHVS and CDR2 FQNEAQ. The CDR3 length is 18 residues. V lost 1 base and J lost 5; bases outside the gene matches: 13. The chain's CDR3 is CASSLDEVFSGGNNEQFF. The CDR3 bases are TGTGCCAGCAGCTTAGACGAGGTTTTCAGCGGGGGTAACAATGAGCAGTTCTTC. Filled out from reference TRBV7-8 and TRBJ2-1, the complete variable domain reads GAGVSQSPRYKVAKRGQDVALRCDPISGHVSLFWYQQALGQGPEFLTYFQNEAQLDKSGLPSDRFFAERPEGSVSTLKIQRTQQEDSAVYLCASSLDEVFSGGNNEQFFGPGTRLTVL.

CDR3 residues: CASSQGTGTVAFF. The CDR3 nucleotides are TGTGCCAGCAGCCAAGGGACAGGAACCGTGGCTTTCTTT. The chain couples TRBV4-2 to TRBJ1-1, with 7 bases aligning to TRBD1. Germline V gene sequence: CDR1 LGHNA, CDR2 YNFKEQ. V shed 1 base, J shed 11 bases, and the junction held 7 bases outside the gene matches. This CDR3 region has 13 residues.

The chain combines TRBV28 with TRBJ1-5; 7 positions agree with TRBD1. The germline V gene has CDR1 MDHEN and CDR2 SYDVKM. Germline trimming cut 9 bases from V and 9 bases from J; bases unmatched to any gene: 5. The CDR3 is 11 residues long. The CDR3 coding sequence is TGTGCCAGTCGACAGGGCTGGCCCCAGCATTTT. The encoded protein is CASRQGWPQHF.

V gene TRBV18 combines with J gene TRBJ2-3; no reliable D call. Trimming cost V 2 bases and J 4 bases, with 4 bases left between them. The CDR3 length is 12 residues. Germline CDR1 and CDR2: KGHSH and LQKENI. CDR3 in DNA: TGTGCCAGCTCACCATCTGCAGATACGCAGTATTTT. The encoded protein is CASSPSADTQYF.

V and J are TRBV6-5 and TRBJ2-1; TRBD2 aligns across 8 bases. CDR1 is MNHEY, CDR2 SVGAGI, per germline. This CDR3 region has 15 residues. After removal of 7 bases from V and 6 bases from J, the junction contained 11 bases not matched to a gene. The CDR3 nucleotides are TGTGCCAGCATCTCCCTAGCGGGTTGGGGCAATGAGCAGTTCTTC. Translated: CASISLAGWGNEQFF.

This clone was seen only a few times. V and J are TRBV14 and TRBJ2-7; a possible D gene is TRBD2 (5 bases). The V gene's germline CDR1 is SGHDN and CDR2 FVKESK. V was trimmed by 3 bases and J by 2 bases, leaving 8 bases between them. The CDR3 length is 13 residues. The CDR3 DNA sequence: TGTGCCAGCAGCCACGGGGTAACCTACGAGCAGTACTTC. Translation: CASSHGVTYEQYF.

Only a few counts were recorded for this clone. This sample includes further DNA sequences coding for the same CDR3. The chain combines TRBV6-2 or TRBV6-3 with TRBJ2-7, with D hard to call. This CDR3 is 11 amino acids long. Trimming took 2 bases from V and 7 from J, leaving 6 bases between them. Germline values: CDR1 MNHEY, CDR2 SVGEGT. The DNA of the CDR3 is TGTGCCAGCAGTTACGTGCGGGAGCAGTACTTC. Residues: CASSYVREQYF.